This passage covers 20 T cell receptor beta chains from one sample sequenced in a study of T cell repertoires and leukemia-associated antigens. The antigens for these receptors are not known. From the 5' RACE reads, TCRdb called clonotypes with MiXCR, one entry per CDR3 protein. The sample lists 9,800 or so distinct CDR3 sequences, around two fifths occurring once. Material for sequencing was CD3+ T cells sorted from blood and cultured. The receptors were sampled from a female donor in good health.

In regard to this clonotype: The junction shows a germline mismatch at one end, possibly a read error. The V call is TRBV5-1, the J call TRBJ1-2; perhaps TRBD1 as D (5 bases). Per germline, CDR1 SGHRS and CDR2 YFSETQ. CDR3 length: 13 amino acids. The CDR3 DNA sequence: TGCGCCAGCAGCTGGGACGGAGACTATAGCTACACCTTC. Residues: CASSWDGDYSYTF. The entire variable domain, with the rest obtained from reference TRBV5-1 and TRBJ1-2, is as follows: KAGVTQTPRYLIKTRGQQVTLSCSPISGHRSVSWYQQTPGQGLQFLFEYFSETQRNKGNFPGRFSGRQFSNSRSEMNVSTLELGDSALYLCASSWDGDYSYTFGSGTRLTVV.

The chain uses TRBV5-1 and TRBJ2-7, with D perhaps TRBD1 (5 bases). V lost 4 bases to trimming and J lost 2 bases, with 10 bases between them. The CDR3 has 13 residues. Germline values: CDR1 SGHRS, CDR2 YFSETQ. This CDR3 reads CASSPGQTYEQYF. CDR3 bases: TGCGCCAGCAGCCCCGGACAAACCTACGAGCAGTACTTC.

The table lists this clonotype with many counts. A read error may be the cause here, since a much bigger clone is one base away. The chain is built from TRBV5-1 and TRBJ2-2, with 7 bases identical to TRBD2. This CDR3 region has 15 residues. CDR1 SGHRS and CDR2 YFSETQ come from the germline V gene. CDR3 sequence (DNA): TGCGCCAGCAGCTTCGGCAGCGGGGCCACCGGGGGGCTGTTTTTT. Protein product: CASSFGSGATGGLFF.

The rearrangement links TRBV7-9 to TRBJ1-1; TRBD1 agrees at 7 bases. With V trimmed by 5 bases and J by 8 bases, 20 bases remained unmatched. Looked up from germline, CDR1 is SEHNR and CDR2 is FQNEAQ (reference sequence). The CDR3 covers 17 residues. CDR3 amino acids: CASSLPRGAGMNIEAFF. In DNA form, the CDR3 reads TGTGCCAGCAGCCTCCCCAGGGGGGCGGGGATGAACATCGAAGCTTTCTTT.

This clonotype was counted only a few times. Here the CDR3 omits its conserved ending phenylalanine or tryptophan, so a read error is the likely source. The rearrangement links TRBV4-1 to TRBJ2-7, with no clear D. V shed 8 bases and J shed 8 bases, with 25 bases lying between them. There are 15 residues in the CDR3. The germline V gene has CDR1 MGHRA and CDR2 YSYEKL. For the CDR3, the DNA is TGCGCCAGCTCGTCCCTGGGGTACGGTGAAGTCAAGCAGTACTAC. Translation gives CASSSLGYGEVKQYY.

In this sample, this clonotype turned up once. The V call is TRBV6-1, the J call TRBJ2-1; 7 positions agree with TRBD2. This CDR3 contains 15 residues. Germline trimming cut 1 base from V and 8 bases from J; bases unmatched to any gene: 8. CDR1 MNHNS and CDR2 SASEGT come from the germline V gene. The CDR3 DNA sequence: TGTGCCAGCAGTGAAGAGGTGGGAGGGAGATATGAGCAGTTCTTC. Amino acids: CASSEEVGGRYEQFF.

The chain links TRBV7-2 to TRBJ2-7, with TRBD2 as a possible D gene (7 bases). Trimming removed 5 bases at V and 6 bases at J, with 20 bases between. The CDR3 contains 15 residues. Germline CDR1 reads SGHTA; CDR2 reads FQGNSA. This CDR3 reads CASSRGLGGGLEQYF. DNA of the CDR3: TGTGCCAGCAGCCGCGGTTTAGGCGGGGGCCTCGAGCAGTACTTC.

This clonotype was seen a handful of times. The CDR3 here is CSASRTQENTQYF. The CDR3 DNA is TGCAGTGCTAGTAGGACTCAAGAGAATACGCAGTATTTT. V and J are TRBV20-1 and TRBJ2-3; TRBD2 might be the D (5 bases). The germline V gene encodes CDR1 DFQATT and CDR2 SNEGSKA (reference sequence). CDR3 size: 13 residues. V lost 3 bases, J lost 7 bases, and 14 bases lay in between.

By share, this clonotype ranks as medium-sized. V usage is TRBV20-1 and J usage is TRBJ2-1; the match to TRBD2 covers 11 bases. Germline-derived CDR1 and CDR2 are DFQATT and SNEGSKA (reference sequence). V gave up 3 bases and J gave up 9 bases; unmatched junction bases: 7. This CDR3 contains 14 residues. CDR3 residues: CSASLSGRAREQFF. Written as DNA, the CDR3 is TGCAGTGCTAGTCTTAGCGGGAGGGCCCGTGAGCAGTTCTTC.

The chain recombines TRBV7-3 with TRBJ2-7, with D possibly being TRBD2 (5 bases). Per germline, CDR1 SGHTA and CDR2 FQGTGA. Trimming pared 4 bases from V and 6 bases from J, leaving 19 bases between. CDR3 length equals 15 residues. CDR3 coding DNA: TGTGCCAGCAGCTCGGAGAGGGAGTATCCACTCGAGCAGTACTTC. Protein: CASSSEREYPLEQYF.

Only one count was recorded for this clonotype. V usage is TRBV7-9 and J usage is TRBJ2-7; 9 bases fit TRBD2. CDR1 and CDR2 from the germline V gene are SEHNR and FQNEAQ (reference sequence). CDR3 length: 14 residues. J was trimmed by 4 bases and V by 5 bases; bases with no gene match: 6. The CDR3 is CASSHSGSWYEQYF. In DNA, the CDR3 is TGTGCCAGCAGCCATAGCGGGAGTTGGTACGAGCAGTACTTC.

The rearrangement joins TRBV20-1 to TRBJ1-5; 7 nucleotides line up with TRBD1. CDR1 is DFQATT and CDR2 is SNEGSKA in the germline V gene (reference sequence). The CDR3 consists of 13 residues. The V gene end was trimmed by 5 bases and the J gene end by 1 base; junction bases not matched to a gene: 2. CDR3 sequence reads: CSAGGQSNQPQHF. CDR3 nucleotides: TGCAGTGCTGGGGGACAGAGCAATCAGCCCCAGCATTTT.

A remark on this clonotype: The conserved final phenylalanine or tryptophan is absent from the CDR3, which likely points to a read error. The CDR3 region is CATGRDFSGTDTQYI. DNA of the CDR3: TGTGCCACCGGCAGAGATTTTTCCGGCACAGATACGCAGTATATT. The chain employs TRBV15 and TRBJ2-3; D is unclear. This CDR3 contains 15 residues. Germline CDR1 LNHNV, CDR2 YYDKDF (reference sequence).

This clonotype was found a few times. The chain uses TRBV5-1 and TRBJ1-1; no definite D call. The V gene's germline CDR1 is SGHRS and CDR2 YFSETQ. This CDR3 region has 13 residues. Trimming removed 4 bases at V and 5 bases at J, with 12 bases between. CDR3 sequence reads: CASSADLGTEAFF. CDR3 DNA: TGCGCCAGCAGCGCCGATTTGGGTACTGAAGCTTTCTTT.

This clonotype was seen a handful of times. This rearrangement joins TRBV20-1 to TRBJ2-3, with D hard to call. Germline V CDR1 and CDR2: DFQATT, SNEGSKA (reference sequence). The CDR3 consists of 14 residues. The ends were cut back, 0 bases at V and 2 bases at J, with 9 bases in the middle. Here the CDR3 reads CSARDRTITDTQYF. CDR3 DNA sequence: TGCAGTGCTAGAGACAGGACCATCACAGATACGCAGTATTTT.

Remarks on this clonotype: The conserved phenylalanine or tryptophan normally closing the CDR3 is absent here, so this likely arose from a read error. This chain connects TRBV12-3 or TRBV12-4 to TRBJ2-1, with D uncertain. This CDR3 region has 14 residues. This CDR3 reads CASSPTDPYNEQFL. CDR3 coding DNA: TGTGCCAGCAGTCCCACCGATCCCTACAATGAACAGTTCCTC.

The rearrangement joins TRBV28 to TRBJ1-1; TRBD1 might be the D (6 bases). The germline V and J ends were trimmed by 5 bases and 2 bases, with 18 bases remaining between them. CDR3 size: 16 residues. CDR1 MDHEN and CDR2 SYDVKM come from the germline V gene. The chain's CDR3 is CASSPLGLDRNTEAFF. The CDR3 nucleotides read TGTGCCAGCAGTCCCCTGGGGTTGGACAGAAACACTGAAGCTTTCTTT.

In regard to this clonotype: This may be a read error: a much more frequent sequence differs by one nucleotide. Written as DNA, the CDR3 is TGTGCCGGCAGTGGAGACTCGATCCCGCCCGGGACCCAGTACTTC. Translated, it gives CAGSGDSIPPGTQYF. The chain recombines TRBV6-1 with TRBJ2-5; D gene ambiguous. Germline CDR1 and CDR2: MNHNS and SASEGT. The CDR3 totals 15 residues.

V and J are TRBV15 and TRBJ1-1; D is uncertain. V lost 1 base and J lost 14, with 17 bases in between. Per germline, CDR1 LNHNV and CDR2 YYDKDF (reference sequence). CDR3 length: 13 amino acids. CDR3: CATSRGSDRGAFF. The CDR3 nucleotides are TGTGCCACCAGCAGAGGGAGCGATCGTGGAGCGTTCTTT.

There are a few counts of this clonotype. CDR3 sequence: CASSPAGGHSPLHF. Written as DNA, the CDR3 is TGTGCCAGCAGCCCCGCGGGGGGCCATTCACCCCTCCACTTT. V is TRBV7-6 and J is TRBJ1-6, with a tentative D call TRBD1 (6 bases). Germline values: CDR1 SGHVS, CDR2 FNYEAQ. The V and J ends lost 5 bases and 8 bases respectively, with 13 bases between them. CDR3 length equals 14 residues. Supplemented by reference TRBV7-6 and TRBJ1-6, the full variable domain reads GAGVSQSPRYKVTKRGQDVALRCDPISGHVSLYWYRQALGQGPEFLTYFNYEAQQDKSGLPNDRFSAERPEGSISTLTIQRTEQRDSAMYRCASSPAGGHSPLHFGNGTRLTVT.